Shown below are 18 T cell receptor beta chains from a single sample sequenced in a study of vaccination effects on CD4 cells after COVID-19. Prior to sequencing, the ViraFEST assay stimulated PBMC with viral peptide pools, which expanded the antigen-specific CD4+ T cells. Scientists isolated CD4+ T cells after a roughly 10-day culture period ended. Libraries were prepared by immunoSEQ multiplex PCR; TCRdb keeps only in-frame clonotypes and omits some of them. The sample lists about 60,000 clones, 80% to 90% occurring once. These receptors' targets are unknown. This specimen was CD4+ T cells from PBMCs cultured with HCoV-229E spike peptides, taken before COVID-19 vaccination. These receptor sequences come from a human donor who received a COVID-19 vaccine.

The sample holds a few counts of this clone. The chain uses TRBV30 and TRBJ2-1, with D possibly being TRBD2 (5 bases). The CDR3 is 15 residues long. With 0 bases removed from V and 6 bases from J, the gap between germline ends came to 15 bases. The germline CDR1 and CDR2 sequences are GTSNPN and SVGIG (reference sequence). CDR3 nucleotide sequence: TGTGCCTGGAGTGTATGGTCCCCCGGAGGCAATGAGCAGTTCTTC. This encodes CAWSVWSPGGNEQFF. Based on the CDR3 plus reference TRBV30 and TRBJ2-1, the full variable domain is SQTIHQWPATLVQPVGSPLSLECTVEGTSNPNLYWYRQAAGRGLQLLFYSVGIGQISSEVPQNLSASRPQDRQFILSSKKLLLSDSGFYLCAWSVWSPGGNEQFFGPGTRLTVL.

CDR3 sequence: CASALDRSPYGYTF. CDR3 bases: TGTGCCAGCGCGCTTGACAGAAGTCCCTATGGCTACACCTTC. The rearrangement uses TRBV7-8 and TRBJ1-2, with D maybe TRBD1 (5 bases). The germline CDR1 and CDR2 sequences are SGHVS and FQNEAQ. The V gene lost 8 bases and the J gene lost 4 bases, with 17 bases spanning the gap. The CDR3 contains 14 residues.

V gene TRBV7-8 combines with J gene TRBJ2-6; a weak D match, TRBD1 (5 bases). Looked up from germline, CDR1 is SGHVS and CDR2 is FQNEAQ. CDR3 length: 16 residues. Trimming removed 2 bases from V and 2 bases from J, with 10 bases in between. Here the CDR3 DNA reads TGTGCCAGCAGCTTAAGGGGCAGTCCTGGGGCCAACGTCCTGACTTTC. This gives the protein CASSLRGSPGANVLTF.

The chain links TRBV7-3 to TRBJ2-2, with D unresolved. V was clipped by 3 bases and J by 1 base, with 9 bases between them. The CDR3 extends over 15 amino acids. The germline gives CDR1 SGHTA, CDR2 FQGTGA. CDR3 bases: TGTGCCAGCAGCTTCGGGCAGATGAACACCGGGGAGCTGTTTTTT. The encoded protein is CASSFGQMNTGELFF.

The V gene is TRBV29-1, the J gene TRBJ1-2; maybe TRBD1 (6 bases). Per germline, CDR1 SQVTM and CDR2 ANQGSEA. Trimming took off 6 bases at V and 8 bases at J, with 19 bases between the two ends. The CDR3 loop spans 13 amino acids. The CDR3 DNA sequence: TGCAGCGTACGGACAGTCGAGGTTGCGGGCTACACCTTC. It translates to CSVRTVEVAGYTF.

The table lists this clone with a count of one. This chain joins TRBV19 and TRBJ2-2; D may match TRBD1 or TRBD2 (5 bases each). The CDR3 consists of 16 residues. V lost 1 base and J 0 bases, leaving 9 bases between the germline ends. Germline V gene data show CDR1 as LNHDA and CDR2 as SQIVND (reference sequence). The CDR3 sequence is CASSIVWGPNTGELFF. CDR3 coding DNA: TGTGCCAGTAGTATAGTATGGGGACCGAACACCGGGGAGCTGTTTTTT.

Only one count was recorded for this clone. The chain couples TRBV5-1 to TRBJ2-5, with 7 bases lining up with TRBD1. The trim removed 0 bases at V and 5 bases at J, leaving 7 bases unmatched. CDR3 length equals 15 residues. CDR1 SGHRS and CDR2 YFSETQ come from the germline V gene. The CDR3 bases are TGCGCCAGCAGCTTGGCACAGGGGATATTTGAGACCCAGTACTTC. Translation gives CASSLAQGIFETQYF.

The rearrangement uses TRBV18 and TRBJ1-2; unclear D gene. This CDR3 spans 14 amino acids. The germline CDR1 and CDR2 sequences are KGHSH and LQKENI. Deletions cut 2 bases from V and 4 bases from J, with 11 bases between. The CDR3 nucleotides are TGTGCCAGCTCACCATGGGCAATCGGCTATGGCTACACCTTC. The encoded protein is CASSPWAIGYGYTF.

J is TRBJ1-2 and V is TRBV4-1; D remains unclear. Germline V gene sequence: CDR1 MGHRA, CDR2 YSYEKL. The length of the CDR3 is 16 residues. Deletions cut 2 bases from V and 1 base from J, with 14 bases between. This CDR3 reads CASSQPSAGVNYGYTF. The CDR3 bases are TGCGCCAGCAGCCAACCTTCCGCAGGAGTTAACTATGGCTACACCTTC.

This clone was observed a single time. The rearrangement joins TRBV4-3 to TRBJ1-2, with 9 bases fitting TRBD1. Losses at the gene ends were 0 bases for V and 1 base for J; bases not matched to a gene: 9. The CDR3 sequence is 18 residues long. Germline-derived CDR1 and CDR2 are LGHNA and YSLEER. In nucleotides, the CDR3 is TGCGCCAGCAGCCAAGAGCATGAGACAGGGGGATATAACTATGGCTACACCTTC. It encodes CASSQEHETGGYNYGYTF.

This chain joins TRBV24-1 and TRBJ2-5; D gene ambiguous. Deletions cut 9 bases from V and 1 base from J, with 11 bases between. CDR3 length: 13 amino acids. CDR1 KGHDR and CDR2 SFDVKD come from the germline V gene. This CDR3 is CATAEPLQETQYF. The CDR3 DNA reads TGTGCCACCGCCGAGCCCCTCCAAGAGACCCAGTACTTC.

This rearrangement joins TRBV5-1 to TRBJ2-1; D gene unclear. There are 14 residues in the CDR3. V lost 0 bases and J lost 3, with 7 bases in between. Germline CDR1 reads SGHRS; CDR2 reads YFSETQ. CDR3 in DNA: TGCGCCAGCAGCTTGGACTGGAACTACAATGAGCAGTTCTTC. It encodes CASSLDWNYNEQFF.

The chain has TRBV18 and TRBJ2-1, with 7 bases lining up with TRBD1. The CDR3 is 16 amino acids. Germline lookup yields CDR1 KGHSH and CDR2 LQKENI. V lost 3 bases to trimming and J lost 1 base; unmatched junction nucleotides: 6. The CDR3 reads CASSPHWDRSYNEQFF. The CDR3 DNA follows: TGTGCCAGCTCACCCCATTGGGACAGATCCTACAATGAGCAGTTCTTC.

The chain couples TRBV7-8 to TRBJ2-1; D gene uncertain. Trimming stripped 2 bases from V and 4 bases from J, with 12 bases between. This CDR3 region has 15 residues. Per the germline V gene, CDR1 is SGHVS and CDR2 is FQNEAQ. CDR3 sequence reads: CASSLTGWGYNEQFF. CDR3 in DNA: TGTGCCAGCAGCTTAACCGGGTGGGGTTACAATGAGCAGTTCTTC.

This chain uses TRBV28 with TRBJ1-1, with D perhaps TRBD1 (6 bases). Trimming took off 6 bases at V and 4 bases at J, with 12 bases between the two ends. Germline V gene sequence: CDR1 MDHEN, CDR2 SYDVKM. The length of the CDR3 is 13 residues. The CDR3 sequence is CASSPGGGTEAFF. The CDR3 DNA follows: TGTGCCAGCAGCCCGGGAGGGGGCACTGAAGCTTTCTTT.

In nucleotides, the CDR3 is TGCGCCAGCAGCTTGGGGACTAGGGAGACCCAGTACTTC. Amino acids: CASSLGTRETQYF. V and J are TRBV5-1 and TRBJ2-5, with 7 bases that match TRBD2. Trimming at V came to 0 bases and at J to 5 bases, leaving 1 base not matched to a gene. Germline CDR1 and CDR2: SGHRS and YFSETQ. CDR3 length equals 13 residues.

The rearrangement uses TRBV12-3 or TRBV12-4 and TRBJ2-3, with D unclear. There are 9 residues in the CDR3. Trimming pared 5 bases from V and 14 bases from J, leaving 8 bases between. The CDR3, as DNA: TGTGCCAGCAGTCCCCAAGGGTATTTT. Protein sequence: CASSPQGYF.

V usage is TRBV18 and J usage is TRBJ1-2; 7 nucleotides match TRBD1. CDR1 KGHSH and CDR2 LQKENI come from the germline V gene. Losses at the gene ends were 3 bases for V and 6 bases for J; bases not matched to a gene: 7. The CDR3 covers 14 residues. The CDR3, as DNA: TGTGCCAGCTCACCTCGACAGGGTGCTCATGGCTACACCTTC. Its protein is CASSPRQGAHGYTF.